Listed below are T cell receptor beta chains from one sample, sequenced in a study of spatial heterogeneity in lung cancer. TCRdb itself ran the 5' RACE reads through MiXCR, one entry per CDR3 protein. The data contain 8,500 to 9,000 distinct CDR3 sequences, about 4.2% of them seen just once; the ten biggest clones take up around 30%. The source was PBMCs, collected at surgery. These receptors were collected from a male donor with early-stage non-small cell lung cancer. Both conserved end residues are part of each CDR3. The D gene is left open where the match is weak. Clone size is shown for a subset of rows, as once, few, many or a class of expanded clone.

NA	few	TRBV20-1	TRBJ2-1	TGCAGTGCAAGAAGTACCTTATCCTACAATGAGCAGTTCTTC	CSARSTLSYNEQFF
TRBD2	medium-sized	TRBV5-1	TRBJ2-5	TGCGCCAGCAGCTTCACACTAGCGGGGGTCGGAGAGACCCAGTACTTC	CASSFTLAGVGETQYF
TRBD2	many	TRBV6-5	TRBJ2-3	TGTGCCAGCAGGCCACGTACTAGCGGGGGGACAGATACGCAGTATTTT	CASRPRTSGGTDTQYF
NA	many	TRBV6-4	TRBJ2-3	TGTGCCAGCAGTGCACTAGCTGAGGGCACAGATACGCAGTATTTT	CASSALAEGTDTQYF
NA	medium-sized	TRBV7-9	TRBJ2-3	TGTGCCAGCAGCTCCCGGGACTGGGGCACAGATACGCAGTATTTT	CASSSRDWGTDTQYF
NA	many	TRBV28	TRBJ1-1	TGTGCCAGCAGTTTAAGGGGGATGAACACTGAAGCTTTCTTT	CASSLRGMNTEAFF
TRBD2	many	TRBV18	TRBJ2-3	TGTGCCAGCTCACCACGATCGACTAGCGGGGGGGCCACAGATACGCAGTATTTT	CASSPRSTSGGATDTQYF
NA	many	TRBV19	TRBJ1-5	TGTGCCAGTACACCACAGGTTTCCAATCAGCCCCAGCATTTT	CASTPQVSNQPQHF
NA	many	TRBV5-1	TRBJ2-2	TGCGCCAGCAGCTTGTCAGCGAACACCGGGGAGCTGTTTTTT	CASSLSANTGELFF
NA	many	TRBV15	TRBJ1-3	TGTGCCACCAGCACTGGATCGGTTCTTGGTGGAAACACCATATATTTT	CATSTGSVLGGNTIYF
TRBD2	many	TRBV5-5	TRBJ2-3	TGTGCCAGCAACCAGCGGGGGGCTTCCACAGATACGCAGTATTTT	CASNQRGASTDTQYF
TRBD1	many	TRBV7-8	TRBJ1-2	TGTGCCAGCAGCGTCGGAGGACAGGTTTATGGCTACACCTTC	CASSVGGQVYGYTF
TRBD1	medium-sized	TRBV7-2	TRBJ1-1	TGTGCCAGCAGCCCCGGACAGGGGGCTTCTGAAGCTTTCTTT	CASSPGQGASEAFF
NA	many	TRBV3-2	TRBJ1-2	TGTGCCAGCAGCCAAGATCTTAAAGGGACACCGACCCCCGCCTATGGCTACACCTTC	CASSQDLKGTPTPAYGYTF
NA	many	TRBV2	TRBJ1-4	TGTGCCAGCCGGACAGCCCTAGGGGAAAAACTGTTTTTT	CASRTALGEKLFF
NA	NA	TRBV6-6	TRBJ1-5	TGTGCCAGCAGTAAGAGGGTCCGACCCAGCAATCAGCCCCAGCATTTT	CASSKRVRPSNQPQHF
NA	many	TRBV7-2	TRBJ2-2	TGTGCCAGCAGCTTAGTTACACATAGCAGATCCGGGGAGCTGTTTTTT	CASSLVTHSRSGELFF
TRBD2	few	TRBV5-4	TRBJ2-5	TGTGCCAGCAGCTTGGGTTCGCGGGAGGGAGAGACCCAGTACTTC	CASSLGSREGETQYF
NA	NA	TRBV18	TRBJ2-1	TGTGCCAGCTCATCAAAACAGGGCAATGAGCAGTTCTTC	CASSSKQGNEQFF
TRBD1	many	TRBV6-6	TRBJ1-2	TGTGCCAGCAGTTACGGTGGACAGGGGAACTATGGCTACACCTTC	CASSYGGQGNYGYTF
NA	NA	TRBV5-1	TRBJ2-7	TGCGCCAGCAGCTTTCGGGGGGCTAATGGAGAGCAGTACTTC	CASSFRGANGEQYF
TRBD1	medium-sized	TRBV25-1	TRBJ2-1	TGTGCCAGCACTACAGGGGACGGGTACAATGAGCAGTTCTTC	CASTTGDGYNEQFF
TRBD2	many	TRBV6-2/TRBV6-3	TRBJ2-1	TGTGCCAGCAGTTCCCAGACTAGCGGGATACGTAATGAGCAGTTCTTC	CASSSQTSGIRNEQFF
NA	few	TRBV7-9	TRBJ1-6	TGTGCCAGCAACTCTGGGGTGGGTTCACCCCTCCACTTT	CASNSGVGSPLHF
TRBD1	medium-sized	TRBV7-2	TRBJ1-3	TGTGCCAGCAGCTCGACAGGGGCGAGCTCTGGAAACACCATATATTTT	CASSSTGASSGNTIYF
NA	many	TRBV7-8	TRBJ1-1	TGTGCCAGCAGCCACGGGGGGAACACTGAAGCTTTCTTT	CASSHGGNTEAFF
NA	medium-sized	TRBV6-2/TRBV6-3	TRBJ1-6	TGTGCCAGCCTCGGACCGCCGTTTTCACCCCTCCACTTT	CASLGPPFSPLHF
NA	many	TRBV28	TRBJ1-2	TGTGCCAGCAGTACAGGGAACTATGGCTACACCTTC	CASSTGNYGYTF
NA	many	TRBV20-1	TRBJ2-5	TGCAGTGCTGGAGGGGAGGACATTCAAGAGACCCAGTACTTC	CSAGGEDIQETQYF
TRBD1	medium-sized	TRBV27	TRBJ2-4	TGTGCCAGCAGCCCCCCGGGACAGGGGAGATACATTCAGTACTTC	CASSPPGQGRYIQYF
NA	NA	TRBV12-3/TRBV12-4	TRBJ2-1	TGTGCCAGCTCCCTAATGCGACCCCGGGACGCGCAGTTCTTC	CASSLMRPRDAQFF
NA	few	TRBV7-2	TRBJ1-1	TGTGCCAGCAGCTCCAAGTGGGGGGGAGAGAACACTGAAGCTTTCTTT	CASSSKWGGENTEAFF